These 6 T cell receptor beta chains share one sample of origin, sequenced in a study of cytomegalovirus exposure and HLA in healthy donors. Vbeta (60) and Jbeta (13) primers were used in the PCR. This table comes from immunoSEQ multiplex PCR, and its TCRdb copy is limited to in-frame clones, with some not included. In the table there are approximately 200,000 clones, roughly 80% of which are singletons. The sample was PBMCs. The receptors originated from a man aged 40-50 years in good health and CMV-seronegative.

This clone was seen a few times. The genes are TRBV2 and TRBJ2-6; perhaps TRBD2 as D (6 bases). Per the germline V gene, CDR1 is SNHLY and CDR2 is FYNNEI. V gave up 10 bases and J gave up 4 bases, with 20 bases separating them. CDR3 length equals 16 residues. This CDR3 is CATTIGRGPGANVLTF. The CDR3, as DNA: TGTGCCACCACCATTGGGCGGGGACCCGGGGCCAACGTCCTGACTTTC.

The chain uses TRBV6-6 and TRBJ1-5; TRBD1 agrees at 7 bases. J gave up 6 bases and V 5 bases, and 1 base lay outside the gene matches. The CDR3 is made up of 12 amino acids. Germline CDR1 reads MNHNY; CDR2 reads SVGAGI (reference sequence). The CDR3 region is CASSRTGQPQHF. The CDR3 nucleotides read TGTGCCAGCAGTAGGACAGGTCAGCCCCAGCATTTT.

The chain couples TRBV6-6 to TRBJ1-6; D gene ambiguous. Trimming cost V 6 bases and J 2 bases, with 14 bases left between them. This CDR3 comprises 16 residues. CDR1 is MNHNY, CDR2 SVGAGI, per germline (reference sequence). CDR3 nucleotides: TGTGCCAGCAGCCTCACCTCAGGCGCCTATAATTCACCCCTCCACTTT. Translating gives CASSLTSGAYNSPLHF.

The CDR3 loop is CASSPTGGQETQYF. CDR3 in DNA: TGTGCCAGCAGTCCTACAGGGGGACAAGAGACCCAGTACTTC. This chain uses TRBV6-4 with TRBJ2-5, with TRBD1 matching over 8 bases. The ends lost 5 bases at V and 2 bases at J; junction bases unmatched: 4. The CDR3 extends over 14 amino acids. Germline CDR1 MRHNA, CDR2 SNTAGT.

This clone showed up just a few times. The chain carries TRBV5-6 and TRBJ2-3; no clear D. Germline values: CDR1 SGHDT, CDR2 YYEEEE. V shed 3 bases and J shed 3 bases, with 2 bases lying between them. The CDR3 length is 11 residues. The CDR3 coding sequence is TGTGCCAGCAGCTCGACAGATACGCAGTATTTT. It yields the protein CASSSTDTQYF.

This clone was recorded once. The gene calls are TRBV27 and TRBJ1-5, with 8 bases aligning to TRBD1. The CDR3 totals 14 residues. The junction had 4 bases not matched to a gene; V was cut back by 5 bases and J by 4 bases. CDR1 and CDR2 from the germline V gene are MNHEY and SMNVEV (reference sequence). The CDR3: CASSPRQGNQPQHF. The CDR3 nucleotides read TGTGCCAGCAGTCCCCGACAGGGGAATCAGCCCCAGCATTTT.